A selection of T cell receptor beta chains follows, all from one sample in a study of T-cell memory formation after mild COVID-19. TCRdb reprocessed the 5' RACE reads via MiXCR and lists one record per CDR3 protein. The sample carries some 150,000 distinct CDR3 sequences, approximately 25% recorded once. Sequenced material: PBMCs or a T cell subset sorted from them (not recorded which). The receptors were gathered from an adult woman who had mild COVID-19 (a few samples of this study predate the infection). Cell type and time point are not known. Each CDR3 is given with its conserved first and last residue. The D gene is left open where the match is weak. Not every row has a clone size; where given, it reads once, few, many or a size class.

>NA|TRBV27|14|NA|TRBJ1-2
CASSFGAGLGGYTF
TGTGCCAGCAGTTTTGGGGCGGGCCTAGGTGGCTACACCTTC
>NA|TRBV29-1|15|TRBD1|TRBJ1-1
CSVSPAYIRTGQAFF
TGCAGCGTTTCCCCCGCCTACATCAGGACAGGCCAAGCTTTCTTT
>NA|TRBV20-1|17|TRBD1|TRBJ2-3
CSATLEQGSDWTDTQYF
TGCAGTGCTACCCTTGAACAGGGGTCGGATTGGACAGATACGCAGTATTTT
>few|TRBV6-6|16|TRBD2|TRBJ2-3
CASSYFGTSETDTQYF
TGTGCCAGCAGTTACTTCGGGACTAGCGAAACAGATACGCAGTATTTT
>NA|TRBV2|18|NA|TRBJ1-1
CASRPNPFEDRPNTEAFF
TGTGCCAGCAGACCAAACCCTTTCGAAGACAGGCCGAACACTGAAGCTTTCTTT
>few|TRBV5-1|14|NA|TRBJ2-7
CASSPQGSSYEQYF
TGTGCCAGCAGCCCACAGGGATCGTCCTACGAGCAGTACTTC
>NA|TRBV4-1|15|TRBD2|TRBJ2-3
CASSYLAEGEDTQYF
TGCGCCAGCAGCTACCTAGCGGAGGGCGAAGATACGCAGTATTTT
>few|TRBV20-1|11|NA|TRBJ2-2
CSASVAGELFF
TGCAGTGCTAGTGTCGCCGGGGAGCTGTTTTTT
>many|TRBV13|19|NA|TRBJ2-2
CASSLPSTHSTGATGELFF
TGTGCCAGCAGCTTACCTTCTACCCACAGCACGGGGGCGACCGGGGAGCTGTTTTTT
>many|TRBV4-1|16|TRBD1|TRBJ1-6
CASSLPGGDYNSPLHF
TGCGCCAGCAGCCTTCCAGGGGGCGATTATAATTCACCCCTCCACTTT
>NA|TRBV29-1|14|TRBD1|TRBJ2-5
CSVDGTGGQETQYF
TGCAGCGTTGACGGGACAGGGGGCCAAGAGACCCAGTACTTC
>NA|TRBV9|13|NA|TRBJ2-5
CASSVVGGAAQYF
TGTGCCAGCAGCGTAGTAGGAGGGGCGGCCCAGTACTTC
>few|TRBV20-1|13|TRBD1|TRBJ1-1
CSASDRTGPEAFF
TGCAGTGCTTCGGACCGGACAGGGCCTGAAGCTTTCTTT
>few|TRBV27|13|NA|TRBJ1-1
CASGSGGGTEAFF
TGTGCCAGCGGCTCCGGGGGGGGGACTGAAGCTTTCTTT
>NA|TRBV20-1|11|NA|TRBJ1-1
CSARAGAEAFF
TGCAGTGCTAGGGCAGGCGCTGAAGCTTTCTTT